Listed below are T cell receptor beta chains from one sample, sequenced in a study of T cells after posttransplantation cyclophosphamide. Some clones are missing from TCRdb's copy, which holds only in-frame ones; the method was immunoSEQ multiplex PCR. The sample counts 15,000 or so clones, none seen once; the ten largest own about 24%. Here the sequenced sample was PBMCs, taken after allogeneic stem cell transplant with posttransplant cyclophosphamide. These receptors all stem from a female patient in her forties who received an allogeneic stem cell transplant from an unrelated donor, was CMV-positive, and had acute GVHD only. The T cells may partly be graft donor cells. Both conserved end residues are part of each CDR3. A D gene is named only where the DNA matches it firmly. Not every row has a clone size; where given, it reads once, few, many or a size class.

V	D	J	size	DNA	CDR3
TRBV15	TRBD2	TRBJ2-1	many	TGTGCCACCAGCAAGGGACTAGCTGGAATCAATGAGCAGTTCTTC	CATSKGLAGINEQFF
TRBV28	.	TRBJ1-5	few	TGTGCCAGCAGTTTATGGCAGGGGAAGGATCAGCCCCAGCATTTT	CASSLWQGKDQPQHF
TRBV6-4	.	TRBJ1-1	.	TGTGCCAGCAGTGAATTGACATCCTACCGGAGGCCTGGGAACACTGAAGCTTTCTTT	CASSELTSYRRPGNTEAFF
TRBV18	TRBD2	TRBJ2-7	many	TGTGCCAGCTCACGGACTAGCGGGCCCTACGAGCAGTACTTC	CASSRTSGPYEQYF
TRBV9	TRBD2	TRBJ2-3	.	TGTGCCAGCAGCGTCTCGGGACTAGGAAGGGATACGCAGTATTTT	CASSVSGLGRDTQYF
TRBV27	TRBD1	TRBJ1-1	many	TGTGCCAGCAGGTATATTTGGACAGGGGAGGCCACTGAAGCTTTCTTT	CASRYIWTGEATEAFF
TRBV13	.	TRBJ1-5	many	TGTGCCAGCAGCTTAGGGGGCGGGAGCAATCAGCCCCAGCATTTT	CASSLGGGSNQPQHF
TRBV28	TRBD1	TRBJ2-4	.	TGTGCCAGCAGGGGGAGACAGGGGACGGGAGACAAAAACATTCAGTACTTC	CASRGRQGTGDKNIQYF
TRBV4-1	TRBD2	TRBJ2-5	many	TGCGCCAGCAGCCAAAAGTCTAGCGGGAGGGAGACCCAGTACTTC	CASSQKSSGRETQYF
TRBV7-3	TRBD1	TRBJ2-5	many	TGTGCCAGCAGCATGTCAGGGGGTTTAGGAGAGACCCAGTACTTC	CASSMSGGLGETQYF
TRBV7-3	.	TRBJ2-3	.	TGTGCCAGCAGCCCACAGGCCCTTTCCACAGATACGCAGTATTTT	CASSPQALSTDTQYF
TRBV29-1	TRBD2	TRBJ2-1	.	TGCAGCGTGGTCGGACTAGCGGGAGATTTCTCCTACAATGAGCAGTTCTTC	CSVVGLAGDFSYNEQFF
TRBV29-1	.	TRBJ2-6	many	TGCAGCGTTGCTTGGGCTGCTGGGGCCAACGTCCTGACTTTC	CSVAWAAGANVLTF
TRBV6-6	TRBD1	TRBJ2-3	many	TGTGCCAGCAGAGCCCGACAGGGCCCGAATACGCAGTATTTT	CASRARQGPNTQYF
TRBV21-1	.	TRBJ2-7	many	TGTGCCAGCAGCAAAACAGATGAGCAGTACTTC	CASSKTDEQYF
TRBV7-9	.	TRBJ1-1	.	TGTGCCAGCAGCTCGCCTAAGGGGCAAGGGGGCACTGAAGCTTTCTTT	CASSSPKGQGGTEAFF
TRBV28	.	TRBJ2-1	few	TGTGCCAGCACCATACAGGCGAGCTCCTACAATGAGCAGTTCTTC	CASTIQASSYNEQFF
TRBV18	.	TRBJ2-3	many	TGTGCCAGCACGTCGGGGGGCCGCACAGATACGCAGTATTTT	CASTSGGRTDTQYF
TRBV28	.	TRBJ1-2	.	TGTGCCAGCAGTTTACTTGTCCTGAACTATGGCTACACCTTC	CASSLLVLNYGYTF
TRBV11-2	TRBD1	TRBJ1-6	.	TGTGCCAGCAGCCGACCCGGGACAGTTAATTCACCCCTCCACTTT	CASSRPGTVNSPLHF
TRBV2	.	TRBJ2-3	few	TGTGCCAGCCCTCGGACTAGCACAGATACGCAGTATTTT	CASPRTSTDTQYF
TRBV7-9	.	TRBJ2-5	.	TGTGCCAGCAGCTTAACCGCTAGAGGGACCCAGTACTTC	CASSLTARGTQYF
TRBV14	TRBD2	TRBJ2-3	few	TGTGCCAGCAGCCAAGATTGGCCTCTAGCGGCGGGATGGGCGCAGTATTTT	CASSQDWPLAAGWAQYF
TRBV6-6	.	TRBJ1-2	many	TGTGCCAGCGGTAAAAGAGAAGCCGTCTATGGCTACACCTTC	CASGKREAVYGYTF
TRBV28	.	TRBJ2-2	few	TGTGCCAGCAGTTTTCTAGGGGAGCTGTTTTTT	CASSFLGELFF
TRBV28	TRBD2	TRBJ2-7	few	TGTGCCAGCAGTTCACATCGACTAGCGGGAGCCCATTTGCTCGACGAGCAGTACTTC	CASSSHRLAGAHLLDEQYF